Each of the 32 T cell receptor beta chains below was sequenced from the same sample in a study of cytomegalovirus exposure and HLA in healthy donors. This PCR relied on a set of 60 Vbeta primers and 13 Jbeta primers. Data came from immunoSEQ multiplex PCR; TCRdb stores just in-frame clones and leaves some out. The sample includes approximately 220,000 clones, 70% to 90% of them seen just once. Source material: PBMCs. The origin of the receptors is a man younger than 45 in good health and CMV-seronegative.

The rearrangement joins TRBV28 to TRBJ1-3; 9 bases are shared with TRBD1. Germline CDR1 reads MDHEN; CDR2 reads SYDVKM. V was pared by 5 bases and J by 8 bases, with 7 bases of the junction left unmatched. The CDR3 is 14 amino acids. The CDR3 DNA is TGTGCCAGCAGTCAGACAGGGGGATTCGACACCATATATTTT. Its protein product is CASSQTGGFDTIYF.

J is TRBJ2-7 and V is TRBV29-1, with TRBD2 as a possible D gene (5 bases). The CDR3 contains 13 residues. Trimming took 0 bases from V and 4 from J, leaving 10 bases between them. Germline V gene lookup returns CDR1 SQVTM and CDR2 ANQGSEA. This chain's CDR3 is CSVEDRGRYEQYF. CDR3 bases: TGCAGCGTTGAAGATCGAGGGCGGTACGAGCAGTACTTC.

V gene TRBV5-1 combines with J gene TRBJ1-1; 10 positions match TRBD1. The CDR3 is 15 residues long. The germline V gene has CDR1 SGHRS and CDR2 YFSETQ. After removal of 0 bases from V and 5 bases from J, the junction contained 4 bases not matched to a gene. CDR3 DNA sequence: TGCGCCAGCAGCTTGGGGGACAGGGGAGGAACTGAAGCTTTCTTT. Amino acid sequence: CASSLGDRGGTEAFF.

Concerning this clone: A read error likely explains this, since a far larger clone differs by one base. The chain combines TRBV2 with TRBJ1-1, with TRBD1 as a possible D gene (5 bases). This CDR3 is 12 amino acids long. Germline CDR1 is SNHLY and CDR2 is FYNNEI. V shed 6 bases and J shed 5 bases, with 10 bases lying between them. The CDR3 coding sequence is TGTGCCAGCAGCTTAAGGGGTACTGAAGCTTTCTTT. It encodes CASSLRGTEAFF. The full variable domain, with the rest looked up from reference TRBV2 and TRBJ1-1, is EPEVTQTPSHQVTQMGQEVILRCVPISNHLYFYWYRQILGQKVEFLVSFYNNEISEKSEIFDDQFSVERPDGSNFTLKIRSTKLEDSAMYFCASSLRGTEAFFGQGTRLTVV.

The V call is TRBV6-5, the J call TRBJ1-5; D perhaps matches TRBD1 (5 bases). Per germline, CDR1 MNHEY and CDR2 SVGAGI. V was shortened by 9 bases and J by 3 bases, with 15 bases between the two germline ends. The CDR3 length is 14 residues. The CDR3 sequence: CASGLRGSNQPQHF. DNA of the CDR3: TGTGCCAGTGGACTAAGGGGATCCAATCAGCCCCAGCATTTT.

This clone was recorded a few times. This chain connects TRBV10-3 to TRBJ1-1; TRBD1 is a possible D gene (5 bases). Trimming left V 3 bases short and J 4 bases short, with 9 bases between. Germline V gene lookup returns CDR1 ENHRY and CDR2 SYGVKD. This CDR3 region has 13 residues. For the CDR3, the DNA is TGTGCCATCAGTGAATTGGGGGGCACTGAAGCTTTCTTT. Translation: CAISELGGTEAFF.

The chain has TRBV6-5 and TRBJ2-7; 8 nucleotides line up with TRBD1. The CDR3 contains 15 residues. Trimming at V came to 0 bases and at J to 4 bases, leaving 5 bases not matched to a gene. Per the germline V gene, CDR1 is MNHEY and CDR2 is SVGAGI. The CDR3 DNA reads TGTGCCAGCAGTTACTCTGGACAGGGTACATACGAGCAGTACTTC. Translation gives CASSYSGQGTYEQYF.

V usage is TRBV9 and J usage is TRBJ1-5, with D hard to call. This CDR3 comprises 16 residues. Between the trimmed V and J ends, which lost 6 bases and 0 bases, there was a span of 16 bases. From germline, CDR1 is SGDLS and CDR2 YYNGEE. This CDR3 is CASTRDKRNSNQPQHF. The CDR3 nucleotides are TGTGCCAGCACCCGGGATAAGAGGAATAGCAATCAGCCCCAGCATTTT. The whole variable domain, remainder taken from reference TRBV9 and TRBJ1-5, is DSGVTQTPKHLITATGQRVTLRCSPRSGDLSVYWYQQSLDQGLQFLIQYYNGEERAKGNILERFSAQQFPDLHSELNLSSLELGDSALYFCASTRDKRNSNQPQHFGDGTRLSIL.

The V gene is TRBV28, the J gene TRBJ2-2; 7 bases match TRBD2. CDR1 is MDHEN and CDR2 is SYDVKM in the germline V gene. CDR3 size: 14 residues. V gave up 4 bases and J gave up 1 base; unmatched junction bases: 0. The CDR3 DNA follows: TGTGCCAGCAGTTGGGGGGGGAACACCGGGGAGCTGTTTTTT. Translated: CASSWGGNTGELFF. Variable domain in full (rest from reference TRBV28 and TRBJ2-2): DVKVTQSSRYLVKRTGEKVFLECVQDMDHENMFWYRQDPGLGLRLIYFSYDVKMKEKGDIPEGYSVSREKKERFSLILESASTNQTSMYLCASSWGGNTGELFFGEGSRLTVL.

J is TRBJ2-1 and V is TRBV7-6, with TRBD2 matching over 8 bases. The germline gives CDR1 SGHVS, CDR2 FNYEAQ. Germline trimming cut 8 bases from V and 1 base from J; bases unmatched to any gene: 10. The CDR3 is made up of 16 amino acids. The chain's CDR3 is CASHRGGGLSYNEQFF. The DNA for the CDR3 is TGTGCCAGCCATAGGGGCGGGGGGCTTTCCTACAATGAGCAGTTCTTC.

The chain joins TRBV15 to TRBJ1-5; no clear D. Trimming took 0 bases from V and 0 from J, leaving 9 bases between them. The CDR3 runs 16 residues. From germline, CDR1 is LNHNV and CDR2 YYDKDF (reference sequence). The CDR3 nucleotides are TGTGCCACCAGCAGAGATTCACCTAATAGCAATCAGCCCCAGCATTTT. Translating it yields CATSRDSPNSNQPQHF. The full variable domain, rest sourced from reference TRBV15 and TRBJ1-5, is DAMVIQNPRYQVTQFGKPVTLSCSQTLNHNVMYWYQQKSSQAPKLLFHYYDKDFNNEADTPDNFQSRRPNTSFCFLDIRSPGLGDTAMYLCATSRDSPNSNQPQHFGDGTRLSIL.

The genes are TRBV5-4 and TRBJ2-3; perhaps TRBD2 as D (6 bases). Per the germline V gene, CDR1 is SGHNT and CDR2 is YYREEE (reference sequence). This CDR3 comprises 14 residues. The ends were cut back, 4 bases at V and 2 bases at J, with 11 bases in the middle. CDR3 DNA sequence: TGTGCCAGCAGCGCCGGGACTTTCACAGATACGCAGTATTTT. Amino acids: CASSAGTFTDTQYF.

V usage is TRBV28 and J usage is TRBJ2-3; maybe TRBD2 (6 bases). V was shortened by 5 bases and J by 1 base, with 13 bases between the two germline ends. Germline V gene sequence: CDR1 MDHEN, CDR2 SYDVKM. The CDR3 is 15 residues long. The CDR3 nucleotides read TGTGCCAGCAGTCAGTCGGGGGACCGCACAGATACGCAGTATTTT. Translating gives CASSQSGDRTDTQYF.

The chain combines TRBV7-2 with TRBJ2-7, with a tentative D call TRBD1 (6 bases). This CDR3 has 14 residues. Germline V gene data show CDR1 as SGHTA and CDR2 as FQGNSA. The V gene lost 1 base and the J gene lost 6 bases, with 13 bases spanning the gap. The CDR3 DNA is TGTGCCAGCAGCTTAGAACCCAGGGGCACCGAGCAGTACTTC. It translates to CASSLEPRGTEQYF.

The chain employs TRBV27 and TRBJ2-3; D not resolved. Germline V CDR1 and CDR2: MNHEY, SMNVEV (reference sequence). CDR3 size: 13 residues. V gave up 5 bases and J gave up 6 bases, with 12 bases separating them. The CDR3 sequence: CASSPPSTDTQYF. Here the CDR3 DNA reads TGTGCCAGCAGTCCCCCTAGTACCGATACGCAGTATTTT.

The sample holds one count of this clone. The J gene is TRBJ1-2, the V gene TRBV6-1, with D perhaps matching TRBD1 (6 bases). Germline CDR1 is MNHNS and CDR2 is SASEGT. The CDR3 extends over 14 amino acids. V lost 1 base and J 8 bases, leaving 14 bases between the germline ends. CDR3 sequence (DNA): TGTGCCAGCAGTGAAGTCTTCGATACAGGGGGCTACACCTTC. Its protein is CASSEVFDTGGYTF.

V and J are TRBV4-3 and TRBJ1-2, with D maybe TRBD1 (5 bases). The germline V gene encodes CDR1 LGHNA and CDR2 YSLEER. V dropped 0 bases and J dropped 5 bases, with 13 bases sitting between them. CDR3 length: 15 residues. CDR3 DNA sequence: TGCGCCAGCAGCCAAGATTTGGGGCAGGGATATGGCTACACCTTC. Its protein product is CASSQDLGQGYGYTF.

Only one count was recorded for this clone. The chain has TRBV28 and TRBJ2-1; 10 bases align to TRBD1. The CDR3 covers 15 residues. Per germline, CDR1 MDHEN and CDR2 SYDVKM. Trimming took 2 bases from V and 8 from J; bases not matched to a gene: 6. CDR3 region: CASSLPGTGVDEQFF. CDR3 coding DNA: TGTGCCAGCAGTTTACCCGGGACAGGGGTAGATGAGCAGTTCTTC.

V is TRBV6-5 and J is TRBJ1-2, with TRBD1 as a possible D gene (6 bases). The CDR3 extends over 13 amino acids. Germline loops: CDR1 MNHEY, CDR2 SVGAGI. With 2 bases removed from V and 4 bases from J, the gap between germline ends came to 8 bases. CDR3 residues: CASSYQGSYGYTF. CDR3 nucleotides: TGTGCCAGCAGTTACCAGGGGAGCTATGGCTACACCTTC.

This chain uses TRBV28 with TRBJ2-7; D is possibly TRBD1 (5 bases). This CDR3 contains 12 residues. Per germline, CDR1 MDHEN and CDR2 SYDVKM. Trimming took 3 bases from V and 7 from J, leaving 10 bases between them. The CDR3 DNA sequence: TGTGCCAGCAGTTTCGAAGGGGAAGAGCAGTACTTC. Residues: CASSFEGEEQYF.

The CDR3 DNA sequence: TGTGCCAGCAGCTTCCTATCGCGGGGGGGCTTCAATGAGCAGTTCTTC. Protein product: CASSFLSRGGFNEQFF. The chain couples TRBV7-8 to TRBJ2-1; 9 positions match TRBD2. The V gene's germline CDR1 is SGHVS and CDR2 FQNEAQ. V was clipped by 3 bases and J by 6 bases; unmatched bases: 9. The CDR3 runs 16 residues.

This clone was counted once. As DNA, the CDR3 is TGTGCCAGCTCACCACCCCCAGGGTCCTACGAGCAGTACTTC. Encoded protein: CASSPPPGSYEQYF. This rearrangement joins TRBV18 to TRBJ2-7, with D possibly being TRBD1 (5 bases). The CDR3 runs to 14 residues. Germline CDR1 is KGHSH and CDR2 is LQKENI. Trimming pared 0 bases from V and 1 base from J, leaving 7 bases between. The full variable domain, with the rest looked up from reference TRBV18 and TRBJ2-7, is NAGVMQNPRHLVRRRGQEARLRCSPMKGHSHVYWYRQLPEEGLKFMVYLQKENIIDESGMPKERFSAEFPKEGPSILRIQQVVRGDSAAYFCASSPPPGSYEQYFGPGTRLTVT.

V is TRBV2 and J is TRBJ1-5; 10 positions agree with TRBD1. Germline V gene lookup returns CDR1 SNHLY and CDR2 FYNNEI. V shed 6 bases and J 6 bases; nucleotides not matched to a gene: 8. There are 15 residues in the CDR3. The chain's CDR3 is CASRKPGQGSQPQHF. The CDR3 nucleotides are TGTGCCAGCAGAAAACCGGGACAGGGGAGTCAGCCCCAGCATTTT.

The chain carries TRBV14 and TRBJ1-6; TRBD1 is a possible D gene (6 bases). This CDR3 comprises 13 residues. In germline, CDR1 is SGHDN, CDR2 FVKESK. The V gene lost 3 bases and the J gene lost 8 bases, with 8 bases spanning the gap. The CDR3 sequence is CASSQYRDSPLHF. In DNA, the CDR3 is TGTGCCAGCAGCCAGTACAGGGATTCACCCCTCCACTTT.

CDR3 DNA sequence: TGTGCCAGCAGTTCCCAGGCGGGGGCAGGACAGCCCCAGCATTTT. It yields the protein CASSSQAGAGQPQHF. The chain has TRBV6-5 and TRBJ1-5, with TRBD1 as a possible D gene (6 bases). The CDR3 runs to 15 residues. The germline V and J ends were trimmed by 4 bases and 7 bases, with 17 bases remaining between them. Per the germline V gene, CDR1 is MNHEY and CDR2 is SVGAGI.

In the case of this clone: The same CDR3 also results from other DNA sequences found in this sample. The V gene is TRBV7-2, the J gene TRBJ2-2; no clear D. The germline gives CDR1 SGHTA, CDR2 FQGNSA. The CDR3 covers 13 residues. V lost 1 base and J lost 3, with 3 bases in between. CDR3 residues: CASSLDYTGELFF. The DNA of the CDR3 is TGTGCCAGCAGCTTAGACTACACCGGGGAGCTGTTTTTT.

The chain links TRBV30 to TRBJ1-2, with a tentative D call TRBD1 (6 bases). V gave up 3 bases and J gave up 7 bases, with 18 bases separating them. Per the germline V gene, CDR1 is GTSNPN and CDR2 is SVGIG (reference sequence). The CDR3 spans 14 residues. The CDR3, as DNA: TGTGCCTGGAGGGGGACATCGATTTGGGCTGGCTACACCTTC. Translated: CAWRGTSIWAGYTF.

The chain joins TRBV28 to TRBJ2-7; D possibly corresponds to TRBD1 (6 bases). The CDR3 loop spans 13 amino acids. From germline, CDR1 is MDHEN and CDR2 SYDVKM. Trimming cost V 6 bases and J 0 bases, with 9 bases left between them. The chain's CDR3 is CASRPGASYEQYF. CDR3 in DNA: TGTGCCAGCAGACCAGGGGCCTCCTACGAGCAGTACTTC.

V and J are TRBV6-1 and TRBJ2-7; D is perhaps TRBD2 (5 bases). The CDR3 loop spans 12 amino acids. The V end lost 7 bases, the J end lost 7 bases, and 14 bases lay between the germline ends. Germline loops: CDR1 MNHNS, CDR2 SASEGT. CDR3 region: CASTRGYVEQYF. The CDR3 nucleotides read TGTGCCAGCACCAGAGGGTATGTGGAGCAGTACTTC.

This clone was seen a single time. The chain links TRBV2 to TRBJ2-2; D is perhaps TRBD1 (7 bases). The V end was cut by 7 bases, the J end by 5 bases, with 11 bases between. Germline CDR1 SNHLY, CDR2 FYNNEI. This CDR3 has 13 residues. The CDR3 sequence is CASTPGGTGELFF. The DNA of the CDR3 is TGTGCCAGCACCCCAGGGGGGACCGGGGAGCTGTTTTTT. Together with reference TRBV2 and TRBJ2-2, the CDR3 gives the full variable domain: EPEVTQTPSHQVTQMGQEVILRCVPISNHLYFYWYRQILGQKVEFLVSFYNNEISEKSEIFDDQFSVERPDGSNFTLKIRSTKLEDSAMYFCASTPGGTGELFFGEGSRLTVL.

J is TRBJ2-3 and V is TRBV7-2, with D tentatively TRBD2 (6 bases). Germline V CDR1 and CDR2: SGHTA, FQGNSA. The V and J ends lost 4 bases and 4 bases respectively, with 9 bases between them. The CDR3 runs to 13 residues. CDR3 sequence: CASSWDFSDTQYF. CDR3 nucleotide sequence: TGTGCCAGCAGCTGGGACTTCTCAGATACGCAGTATTTT.

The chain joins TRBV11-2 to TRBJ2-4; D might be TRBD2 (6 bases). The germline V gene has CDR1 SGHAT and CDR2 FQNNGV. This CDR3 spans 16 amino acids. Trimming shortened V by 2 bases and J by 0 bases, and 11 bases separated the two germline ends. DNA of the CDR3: TGTGCCAGCAGCTTATCGGGTAGCGGAGCCAAAAACATTCAGTACTTC. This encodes CASSLSGSGAKNIQYF.